This TCR beta chain was recovered during a study of T cells after yellow fever vaccination. Study context: Preparation of the low-cell-number fractions used SMART-Seq v4 Ultra Low Input.

Conversion of TCR transcripts into cDNA relied on 5'RACE template switching, which added a universal primer site and UMIs. TCRdb fed the 5' RACE reads into MiXCR, producing one record per CDR3 protein. The sample has 280,000 or so distinct CDR3 sequences, 8.7% seen once. General study results and limits: The secondary T-cell response peaked on day 5, not day 15, but was weaker. Clonotype sharing between CD4 and CD8 compartments was small.

Germline V gives CDR1 MNHNS, CDR2 SASEGT. The CDR3 runs to 15 residues. Trimming cost V 11 bases and J 3 bases; bases outside gene matches: 11. Comments on this clonotype: The target antigen is unknown.

The TCR comes from a man between 18 and 29 years old who received the YFV17D yellow fever vaccine. The chain joins TRBV6-1 to TRBJ1-4; 8 bases are a match to TRBD1. This specimen was CD4+ T cells sorted from PBMCs, taken 5 days after the yellow fever booster vaccination. The CDR3 spells CAGSRGPRANEKLFF. CDR3 coding DNA: TGTGCCGGTAGCAGGGGGCCTCGAGCTAATGAAAAACTGTTTTTT.